The 10 T cell receptor beta chains below were found in one sample sequenced in a study of blood T cell repertoires in COVID-19. Method: immunoSEQ multiplex PCR; TCRdb's copy keeps in-frame clones and lacks some. The data contain tens of thousands of clones, approximately 82% of them seen just once; the ten biggest clones take up roughly 5.6%. Sequenced sample: peripheral blood. The receptors come from a human donor in a cohort sampled during active COVID-19.

V is TRBV24-1 and J is TRBJ2-5, with TRBD1 matching 10 bases. In germline, CDR1 is KGHDR, CDR2 SFDVKD. V lost 9 bases and J lost 3; bases outside the gene matches: 12. The CDR3 covers 16 residues. This CDR3 reads CATGAPGQGSKETQYF. The CDR3 DNA follows: TGTGCCACCGGAGCCCCGGGACAGGGGTCAAAAGAGACCCAGTACTTC.

The rearrangement joins TRBV2 to TRBJ2-3, with TRBD1 identical over 9 bases. With V trimmed by 7 bases and J by 0 bases, 14 bases remained unmatched. Germline lookup yields CDR1 SNHLY and CDR2 FYNNEI. The CDR3 is made up of 18 amino acids. The CDR3 reads CASKFFRTGARSTDTQYF. CDR3 DNA: TGTGCCAGCAAATTTTTTCGGACAGGGGCCCGAAGCACAGATACGCAGTATTTT.

This clone was recorded only once. The chain couples TRBV7-2 to TRBJ2-7; TRBD2 matches 8 bases. The germline gives CDR1 SGHTA, CDR2 FQGNSA. This CDR3 region has 15 residues. V trimming: 3 bases; J trimming: 7 bases; junction bases outside the gene matches: 11. CDR3 in amino acids: CASSFLYSGDYEQYF. CDR3 nucleotide sequence: TGTGCCAGCAGCTTCCTTTATAGCGGGGATTATGAGCAGTACTTC.

This clone was seen ten or more times. For the CDR3, the DNA is TGTGCCAGCAGCTTAGAAGGGGGCGCTTACTCCTATAATTCACCCCTCCACTTT. Its protein product is CASSLEGGAYSYNSPLHF. The rearrangement links TRBV7-6 to TRBJ1-6; 7 nucleotides agree with TRBD1. The ends lost 1 base at V and 0 bases at J; junction bases unmatched: 6. The CDR3 extends over 18 amino acids. Germline-derived CDR1 and CDR2 are SGHVS and FNYEAQ.

The rearrangement uses TRBV24-1 and TRBJ2-3, with D unclear. The germline V and J ends were trimmed by 7 bases and 2 bases, with 9 bases remaining between them. This CDR3 is 13 amino acids long. Per germline, CDR1 KGHDR and CDR2 SFDVKD. The CDR3 loop reads CATSRGITDTQYF. The CDR3 DNA is TGTGCCACCAGCCGCGGTATCACAGATACGCAGTATTTT.

The chain employs TRBV29-1 and TRBJ2-7; D gene uncertain. There are 12 residues in the CDR3. The V and J ends lost 2 bases and 2 bases respectively, with 7 bases between them. Germline CDR1 SQVTM, CDR2 ANQGSEA. The CDR3 protein is CSVETDTYEQYF. CDR3 nucleotides: TGCAGCGTTGAAACAGACACCTACGAGCAGTACTTC.

The V and J genes are TRBV7-2 and TRBJ2-3; 9 nucleotides line up with TRBD2. V was clipped by 5 bases and J by 0 bases; unmatched bases: 3. The germline V gene encodes CDR1 SGHTA and CDR2 FQGNSA. The CDR3 consists of 15 residues. CDR3 region: CASSLSGGSTDTQYF. In DNA form, the CDR3 reads TGTGCCAGCAGCCTTAGCGGGGGTAGCACAGATACGCAGTATTTT.

The rearrangement joins TRBV7-2 to TRBJ2-4; 7 nucleotides match TRBD1. The V gene's germline CDR1 is SGHTA and CDR2 FQGNSA. The CDR3 is 16 amino acids. V was clipped by 5 bases and J by 4 bases; unmatched bases: 11. The CDR3 DNA sequence: TGTGCCAGCAGCCTTTACCCCCGGGACAGAAAAAACATTCAGTACTTC. Its translation: CASSLYPRDRKNIQYF.

This clone has only a few counts. The chain is built from TRBV5-6 and TRBJ2-2; 10 nucleotides agree with TRBD2. The germline V gene encodes CDR1 SGHDT and CDR2 YYEEEE. There are 17 residues in the CDR3. The trim removed 0 bases at V and 4 bases at J, leaving 6 bases unmatched. This chain's CDR3 is CASSLGLAGAGTGELFF. The CDR3, as DNA: TGTGCCAGCAGCTTGGGGCTAGCGGGGGCAGGCACCGGGGAGCTGTTTTTT.

The chain uses TRBV6-2 or TRBV6-3 and TRBJ2-7; 13 bases are shared with TRBD2. V lost 2 bases, J lost 4 bases, and 2 bases stayed unmatched. CDR3 length: 15 amino acids. Germline V CDR1 and CDR2: MNHEY, SVGEGT. Written as DNA, the CDR3 is TGTGCCAGCAGTTACCAACTAGCGGGGGGGTACGAGCAGTACTTC. As protein: CASSYQLAGGYEQYF.